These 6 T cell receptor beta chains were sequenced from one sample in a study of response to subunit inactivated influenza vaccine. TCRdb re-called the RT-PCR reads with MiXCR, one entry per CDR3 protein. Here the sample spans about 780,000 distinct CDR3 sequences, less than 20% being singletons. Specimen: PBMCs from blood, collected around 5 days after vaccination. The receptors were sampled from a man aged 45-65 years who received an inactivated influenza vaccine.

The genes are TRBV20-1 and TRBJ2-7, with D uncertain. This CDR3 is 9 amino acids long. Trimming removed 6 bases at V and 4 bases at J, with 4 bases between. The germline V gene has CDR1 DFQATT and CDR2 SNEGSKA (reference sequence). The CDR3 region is CSAAYEQYF. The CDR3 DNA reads TGCAGTGCCGCATACGAGCAGTACTTC.

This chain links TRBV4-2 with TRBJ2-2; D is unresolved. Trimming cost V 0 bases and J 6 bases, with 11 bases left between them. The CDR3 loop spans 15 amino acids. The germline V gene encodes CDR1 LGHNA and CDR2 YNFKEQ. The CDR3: CASSQDRLRAGELFF. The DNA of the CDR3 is TGTGCCAGCAGCCAAGACCGTTTAAGGGCCGGGGAGCTGTTTTTT.

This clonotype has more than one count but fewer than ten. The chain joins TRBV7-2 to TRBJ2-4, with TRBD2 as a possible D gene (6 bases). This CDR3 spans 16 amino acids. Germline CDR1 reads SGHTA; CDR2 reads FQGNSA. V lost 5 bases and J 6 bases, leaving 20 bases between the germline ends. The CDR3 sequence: CASSQRTTRGGNIQYF. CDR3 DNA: TGTGCCAGCAGCCAGAGGACTACTCGGGGTGGAAACATTCAGTACTTC.

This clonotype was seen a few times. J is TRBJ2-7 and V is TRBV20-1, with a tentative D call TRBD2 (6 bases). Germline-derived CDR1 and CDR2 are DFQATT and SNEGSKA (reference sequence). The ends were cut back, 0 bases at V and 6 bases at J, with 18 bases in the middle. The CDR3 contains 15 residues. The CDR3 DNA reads TGCAGTGCTAGAGATAGCGCCCAGGGAGGACGCGAGCAGTACTTC. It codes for CSARDSAQGGREQYF.

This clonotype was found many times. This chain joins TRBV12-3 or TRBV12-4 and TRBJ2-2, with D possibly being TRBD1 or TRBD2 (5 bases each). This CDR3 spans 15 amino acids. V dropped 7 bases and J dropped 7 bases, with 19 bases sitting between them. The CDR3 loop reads CASTPTVRAGGELFF. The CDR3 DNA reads TGTGCCAGCACCCCAACCGTCAGGGCGGGCGGGGAGCTGTTTTTT.

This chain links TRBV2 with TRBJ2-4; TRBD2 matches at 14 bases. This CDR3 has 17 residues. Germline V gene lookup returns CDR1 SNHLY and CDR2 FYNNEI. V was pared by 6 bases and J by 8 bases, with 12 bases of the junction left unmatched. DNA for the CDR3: TGTGCCAGCAGGACCGGGACTAGCGGGGGCCCTGGGGACATTCAGTACTTC. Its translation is CASRTGTSGGPGDIQYF.